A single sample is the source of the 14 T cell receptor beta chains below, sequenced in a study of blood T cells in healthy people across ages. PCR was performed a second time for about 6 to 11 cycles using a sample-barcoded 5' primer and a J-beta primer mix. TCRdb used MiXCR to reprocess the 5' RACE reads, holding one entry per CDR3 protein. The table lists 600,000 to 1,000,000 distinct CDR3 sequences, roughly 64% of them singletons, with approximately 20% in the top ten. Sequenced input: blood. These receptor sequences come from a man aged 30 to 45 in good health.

CDR3 sequence (DNA): TGTGCCAGCAGCTTGGGGACAGGCCATAGGGAGACCCAGTACTTC. Protein sequence: CASSLGTGHRETQYF. V and J are TRBV7-9 and TRBJ2-5; 8 nucleotides line up with TRBD1. CDR3 length equals 15 residues. The trim removed 3 bases at V and 5 bases at J, leaving 8 bases unmatched. Germline V gene sequence: CDR1 SEHNR, CDR2 FQNEAQ (reference sequence).

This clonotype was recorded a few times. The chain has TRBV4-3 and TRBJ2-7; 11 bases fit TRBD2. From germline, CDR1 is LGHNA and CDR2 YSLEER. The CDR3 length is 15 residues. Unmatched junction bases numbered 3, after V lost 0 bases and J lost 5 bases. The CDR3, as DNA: TGCGCCAGCAGCCAAGAACCTAGCGGGGGGCACGAGCAGTACTTC. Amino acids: CASSQEPSGGHEQYF.

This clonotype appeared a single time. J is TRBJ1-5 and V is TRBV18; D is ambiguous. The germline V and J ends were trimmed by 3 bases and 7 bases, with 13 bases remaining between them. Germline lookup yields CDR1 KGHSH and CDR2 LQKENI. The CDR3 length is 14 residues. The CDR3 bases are TGTGCCAGCTCACCCCAGGCGGCGGGACAGCCCCAGCATTTT. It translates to CASSPQAAGQPQHF.

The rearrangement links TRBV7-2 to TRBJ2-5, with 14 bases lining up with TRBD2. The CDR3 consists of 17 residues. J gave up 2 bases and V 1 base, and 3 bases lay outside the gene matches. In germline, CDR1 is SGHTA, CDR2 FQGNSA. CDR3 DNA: TGTGCCAGCAGCTTAGAGGGACTAGCGGGAGCACAAGAGACCCAGTACTTC. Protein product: CASSLEGLAGAQETQYF.

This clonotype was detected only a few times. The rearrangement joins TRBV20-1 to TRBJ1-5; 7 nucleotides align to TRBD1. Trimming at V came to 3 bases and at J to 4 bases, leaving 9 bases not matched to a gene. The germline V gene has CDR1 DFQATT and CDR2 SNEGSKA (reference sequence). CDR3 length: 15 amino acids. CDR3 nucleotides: TGCAGTGCTAGGAGCCCAACAGGGGAAAATCAGCCCCAGCATTTT. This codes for CSARSPTGENQPQHF.

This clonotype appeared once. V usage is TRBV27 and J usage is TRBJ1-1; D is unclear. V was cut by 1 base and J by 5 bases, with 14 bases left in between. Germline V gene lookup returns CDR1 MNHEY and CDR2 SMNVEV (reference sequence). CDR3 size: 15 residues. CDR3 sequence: CASSLFLGSGTEAFF. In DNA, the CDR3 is TGTGCCAGCAGTTTATTCTTGGGGTCGGGGACTGAAGCTTTCTTT.

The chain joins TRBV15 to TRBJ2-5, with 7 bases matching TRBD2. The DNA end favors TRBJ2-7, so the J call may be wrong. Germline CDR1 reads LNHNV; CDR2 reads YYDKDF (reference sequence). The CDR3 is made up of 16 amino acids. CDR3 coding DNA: TGTGCCACCAGCAGAGACCGTGGGGGGGTACCCTACGAGCAGTACTTC. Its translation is CATSRDRGGVPYEQYF.

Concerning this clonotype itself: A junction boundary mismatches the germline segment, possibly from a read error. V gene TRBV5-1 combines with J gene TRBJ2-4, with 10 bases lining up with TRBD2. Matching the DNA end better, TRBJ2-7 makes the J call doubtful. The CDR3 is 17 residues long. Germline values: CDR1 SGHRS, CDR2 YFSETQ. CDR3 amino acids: CTSSLGPSGGPPYEQYF. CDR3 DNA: TGCACCAGCAGCTTGGGCCCTAGCGGGGGCCCCCCCTACGAGCAGTACTTC.

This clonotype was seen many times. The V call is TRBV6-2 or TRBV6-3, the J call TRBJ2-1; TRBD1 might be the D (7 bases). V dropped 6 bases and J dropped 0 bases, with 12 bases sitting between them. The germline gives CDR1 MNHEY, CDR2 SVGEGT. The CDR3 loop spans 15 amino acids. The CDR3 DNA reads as TGTGCCAGCAGCGCCCAGGGGGGCTCCTACAATGAGCAGTTCTTC. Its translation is CASSAQGGSYNEQFF.

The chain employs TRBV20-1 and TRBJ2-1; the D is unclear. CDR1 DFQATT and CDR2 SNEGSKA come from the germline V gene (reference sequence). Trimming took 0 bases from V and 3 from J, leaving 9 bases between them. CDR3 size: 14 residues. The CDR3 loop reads CSARDVGNYNEQFF. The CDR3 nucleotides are TGCAGTGCTAGAGACGTAGGGAACTACAATGAGCAGTTCTTC.

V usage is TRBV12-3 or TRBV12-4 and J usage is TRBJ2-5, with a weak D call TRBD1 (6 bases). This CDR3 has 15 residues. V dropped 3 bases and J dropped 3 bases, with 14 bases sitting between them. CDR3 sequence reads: CASSFKTGLEETQYF. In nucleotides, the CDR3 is TGTGCCAGCAGTTTTAAGACAGGTTTGGAAGAGACCCAGTACTTC.

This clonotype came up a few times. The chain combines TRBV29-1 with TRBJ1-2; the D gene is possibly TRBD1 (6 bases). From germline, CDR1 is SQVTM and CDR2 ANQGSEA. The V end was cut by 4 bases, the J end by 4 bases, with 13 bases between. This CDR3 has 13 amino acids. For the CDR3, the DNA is TGCAGCGTTGTGGGGGGCCTACCCTATGGCTACACCTTC. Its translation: CSVVGGLPYGYTF.

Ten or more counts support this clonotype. This chain's CDR3 is CASSGLQRGVDEQYF. The CDR3 DNA reads as TGTGCCAGCAGTGGCCTCCAGCGGGGGGTAGACGAGCAGTACTTC. The V call is TRBV28, the J call TRBJ2-7; 9 positions match TRBD2. The CDR3 has 15 residues. The germline CDR1 and CDR2 sequences are MDHEN and SYDVKM. The V and J ends lost 5 bases and 5 bases, in that order; junction bases with no gene match: 10.

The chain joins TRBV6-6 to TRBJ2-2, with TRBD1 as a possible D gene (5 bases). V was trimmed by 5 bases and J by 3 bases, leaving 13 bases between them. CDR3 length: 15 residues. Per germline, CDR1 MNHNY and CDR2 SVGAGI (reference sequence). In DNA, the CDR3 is TGTGCCAGCAGTGCGACAGTTCCGTACACCGGGGAGCTGTTTTTT. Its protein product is CASSATVPYTGELFF.